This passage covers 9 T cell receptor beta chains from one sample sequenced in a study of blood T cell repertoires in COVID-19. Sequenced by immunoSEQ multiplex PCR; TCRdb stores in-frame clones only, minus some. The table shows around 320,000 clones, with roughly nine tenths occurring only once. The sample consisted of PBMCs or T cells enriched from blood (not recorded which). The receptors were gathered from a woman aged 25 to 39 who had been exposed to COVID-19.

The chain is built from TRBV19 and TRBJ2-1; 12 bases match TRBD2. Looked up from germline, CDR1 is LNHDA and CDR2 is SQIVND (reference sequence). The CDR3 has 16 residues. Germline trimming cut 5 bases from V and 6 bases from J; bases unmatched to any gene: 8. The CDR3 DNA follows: TGTGCCAGTAGTTTTCGGACTAGCGGGGTGGGCAATGAGCAGTTCTTC. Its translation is CASSFRTSGVGNEQFF.

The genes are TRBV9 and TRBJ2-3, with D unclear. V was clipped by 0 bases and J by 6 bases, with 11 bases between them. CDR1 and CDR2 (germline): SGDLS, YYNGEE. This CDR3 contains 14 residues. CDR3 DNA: TGTGCCAGCAGCGTAGCTCGTGTTGAGGATACGCAGTATTTT. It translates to CASSVARVEDTQYF.

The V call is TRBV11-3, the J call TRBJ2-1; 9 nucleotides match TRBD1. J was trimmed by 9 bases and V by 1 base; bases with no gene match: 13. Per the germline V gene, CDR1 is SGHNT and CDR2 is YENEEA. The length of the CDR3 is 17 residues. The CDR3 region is CASSLVGRGTGWSEQFF. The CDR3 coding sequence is TGTGCCAGCAGCTTAGTCGGGCGTGGGACAGGGTGGAGTGAGCAGTTCTTC.

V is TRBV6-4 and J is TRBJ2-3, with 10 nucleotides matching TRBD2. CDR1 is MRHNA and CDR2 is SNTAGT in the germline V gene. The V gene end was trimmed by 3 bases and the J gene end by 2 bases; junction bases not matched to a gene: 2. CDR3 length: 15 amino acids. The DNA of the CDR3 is TGTGCCAGCAGTGATAGCGGGGGGCCCACAGATACGCAGTATTTT. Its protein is CASSDSGGPTDTQYF.

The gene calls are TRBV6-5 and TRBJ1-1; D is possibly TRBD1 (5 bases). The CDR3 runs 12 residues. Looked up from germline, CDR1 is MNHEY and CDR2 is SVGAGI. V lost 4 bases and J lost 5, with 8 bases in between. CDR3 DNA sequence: TGTGCCAGCAGTTCGGGGGGGACTGAAGCTTTCTTT. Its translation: CASSSGGTEAFF.

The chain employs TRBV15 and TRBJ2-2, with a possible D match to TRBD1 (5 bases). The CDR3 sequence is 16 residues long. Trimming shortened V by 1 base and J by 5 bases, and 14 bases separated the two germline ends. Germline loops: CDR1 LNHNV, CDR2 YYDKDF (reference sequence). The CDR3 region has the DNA TGTGCCACCAGCAGAGTCAGGGCAGGGTGGACCGGGGAGCTGTTTTTT. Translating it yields CATSRVRAGWTGELFF.

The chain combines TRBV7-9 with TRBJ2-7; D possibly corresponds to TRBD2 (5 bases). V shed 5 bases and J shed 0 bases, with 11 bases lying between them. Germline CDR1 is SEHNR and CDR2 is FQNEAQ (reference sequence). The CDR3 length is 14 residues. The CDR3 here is CASSRTGSSYEQYF. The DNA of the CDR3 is TGTGCCAGCAGCAGAACTGGGAGCTCCTACGAGCAGTACTTC.

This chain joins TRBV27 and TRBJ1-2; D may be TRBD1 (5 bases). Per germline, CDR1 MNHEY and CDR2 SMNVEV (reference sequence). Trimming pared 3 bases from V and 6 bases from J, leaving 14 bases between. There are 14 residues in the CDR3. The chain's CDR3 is CASSLAEAGHGYTF. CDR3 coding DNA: TGTGCCAGCAGTTTGGCCGAGGCAGGGCATGGCTACACCTTC.

Here the CDR3 reads CATSDLGTATDTQYF. The CDR3 bases are TGTGCCACCAGTGATTTAGGGACAGCTACAGATACGCAGTATTTT. The chain recombines TRBV24-1 with TRBJ2-3, with 7 bases that match TRBD1. The V and J ends lost 1 base and 3 bases, in that order; junction bases with no gene match: 3. Per the germline V gene, CDR1 is KGHDR and CDR2 is SFDVKD. The CDR3 extends over 15 amino acids.